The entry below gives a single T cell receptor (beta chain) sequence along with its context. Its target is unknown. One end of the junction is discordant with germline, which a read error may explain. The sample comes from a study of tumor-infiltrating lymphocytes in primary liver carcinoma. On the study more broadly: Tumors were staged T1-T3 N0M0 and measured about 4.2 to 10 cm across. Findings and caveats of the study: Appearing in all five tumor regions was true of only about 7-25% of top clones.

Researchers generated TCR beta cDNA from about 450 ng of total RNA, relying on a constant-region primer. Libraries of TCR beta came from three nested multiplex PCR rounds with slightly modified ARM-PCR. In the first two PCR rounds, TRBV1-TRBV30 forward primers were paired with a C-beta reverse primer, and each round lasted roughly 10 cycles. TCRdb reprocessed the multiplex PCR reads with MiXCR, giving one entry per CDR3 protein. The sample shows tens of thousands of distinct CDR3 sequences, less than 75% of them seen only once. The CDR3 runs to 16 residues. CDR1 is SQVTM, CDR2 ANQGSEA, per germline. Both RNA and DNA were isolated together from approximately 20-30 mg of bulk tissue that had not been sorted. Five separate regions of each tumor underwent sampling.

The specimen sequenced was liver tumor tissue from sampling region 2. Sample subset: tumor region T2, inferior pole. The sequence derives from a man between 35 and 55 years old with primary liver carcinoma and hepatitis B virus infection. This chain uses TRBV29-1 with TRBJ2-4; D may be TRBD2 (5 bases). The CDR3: CSVETSGEGAKNNQYF. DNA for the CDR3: TGCAGCGTTGAAACGAGCGGTGAAGGAGCCAAAAACAATCAGTACTTC.